This T cell receptor (beta chain) was captured by sequencing in a study of blood T cells in healthy people across ages. Of note for this clonotype: Its target is not known.

This CDR3 is 14 amino acids long. Trimming pared 7 bases from V and 7 bases from J, leaving 17 bases between. General study findings and limits: As age increased, TCR beta diversity per million T cells fell in a roughly linear fashion.

Next came a second PCR, run for about 6 to 12 cycles, which used a sample-barcoded 5' primer along with a J-beta primer mix. TCRdb re-analysed the 5' RACE reads in MiXCR, keeping a single row per CDR3 protein. The sample consists of 600,000 to 1,000,000 distinct CDR3 sequences, roughly 64% of them appearing once. The sequenced sample was blood. The source is a man aged 25-45 years in good health. The V call is TRBV12-3 or TRBV12-4, the J call TRBJ2-4; TRBD2 is a possible D gene (6 bases). In DNA form, the CDR3 reads TGTGCCAGCACCCTGGCGGTTGGGGGGAACATTCAGTACTTC. Amino acids: CASTLAVGGNIQYF.